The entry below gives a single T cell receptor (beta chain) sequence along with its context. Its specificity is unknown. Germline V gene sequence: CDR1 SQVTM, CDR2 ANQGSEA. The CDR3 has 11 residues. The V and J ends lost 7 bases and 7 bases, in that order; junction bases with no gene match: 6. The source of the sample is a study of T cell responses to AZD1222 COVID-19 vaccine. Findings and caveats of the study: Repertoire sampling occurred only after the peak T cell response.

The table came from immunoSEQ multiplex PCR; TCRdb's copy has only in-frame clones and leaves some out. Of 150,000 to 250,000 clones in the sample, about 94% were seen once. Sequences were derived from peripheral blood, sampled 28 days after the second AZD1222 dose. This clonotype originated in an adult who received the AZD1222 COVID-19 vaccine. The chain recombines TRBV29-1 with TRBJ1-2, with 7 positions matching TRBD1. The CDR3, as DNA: TGCAGCGCGGGACAGAAGAGTGGCTACACCTTC. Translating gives CSAGQKSGYTF.